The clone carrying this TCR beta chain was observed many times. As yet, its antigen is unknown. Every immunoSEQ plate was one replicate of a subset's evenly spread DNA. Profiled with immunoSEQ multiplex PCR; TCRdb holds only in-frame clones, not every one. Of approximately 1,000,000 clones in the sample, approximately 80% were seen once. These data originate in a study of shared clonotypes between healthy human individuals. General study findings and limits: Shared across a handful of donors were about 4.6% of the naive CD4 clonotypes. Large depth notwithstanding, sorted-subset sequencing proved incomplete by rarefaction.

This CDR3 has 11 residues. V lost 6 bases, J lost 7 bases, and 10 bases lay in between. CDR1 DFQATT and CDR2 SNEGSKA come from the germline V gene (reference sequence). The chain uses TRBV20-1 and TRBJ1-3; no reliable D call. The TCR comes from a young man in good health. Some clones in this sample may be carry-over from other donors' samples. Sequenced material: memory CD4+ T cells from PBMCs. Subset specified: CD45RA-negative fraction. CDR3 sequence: CSAEGGNTIYF. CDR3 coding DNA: TGCAGTGCCGAGGGTGGTAACACCATATATTTT.